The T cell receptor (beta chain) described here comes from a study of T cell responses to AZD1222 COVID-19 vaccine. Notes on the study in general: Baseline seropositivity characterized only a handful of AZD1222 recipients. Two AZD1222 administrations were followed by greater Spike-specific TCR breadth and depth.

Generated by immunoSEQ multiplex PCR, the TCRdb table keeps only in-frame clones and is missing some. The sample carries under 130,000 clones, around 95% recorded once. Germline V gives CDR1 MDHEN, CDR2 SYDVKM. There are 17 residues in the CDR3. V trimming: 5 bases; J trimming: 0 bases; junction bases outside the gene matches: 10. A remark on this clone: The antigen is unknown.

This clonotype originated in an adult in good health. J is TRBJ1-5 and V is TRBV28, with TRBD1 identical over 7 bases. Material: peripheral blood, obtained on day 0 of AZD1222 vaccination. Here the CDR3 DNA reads TGTGCCAGCAGTGATCGACAGGGTACTTATAGCAATCAGCCCCAGCATTTT. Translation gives CASSDRQGTYSNQPQHF.